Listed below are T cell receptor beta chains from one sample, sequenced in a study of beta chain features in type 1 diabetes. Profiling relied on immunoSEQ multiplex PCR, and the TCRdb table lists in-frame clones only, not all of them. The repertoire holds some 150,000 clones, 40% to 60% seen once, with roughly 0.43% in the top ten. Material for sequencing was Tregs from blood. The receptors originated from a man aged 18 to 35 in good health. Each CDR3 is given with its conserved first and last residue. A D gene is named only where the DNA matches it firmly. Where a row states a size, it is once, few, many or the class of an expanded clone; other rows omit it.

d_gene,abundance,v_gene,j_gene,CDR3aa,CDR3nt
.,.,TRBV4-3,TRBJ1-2,CASSLTRSYGYTF,TGCGCCAGCAGTTTGACTCGCAGCTATGGCTACACCTTC
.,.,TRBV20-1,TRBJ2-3,CSANTADTQYF,TGCAGTGCCAACACAGCAGATACGCAGTATTTT
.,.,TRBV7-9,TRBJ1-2,CASSSRQNYGYTF,TGTGCCAGCAGCTCACGACAGAACTATGGCTACACCTTC
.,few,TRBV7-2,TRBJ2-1,CASSLGVGQFF,TGTGCCAGCAGCCTCGGGGTAGGGCAGTTCTTC
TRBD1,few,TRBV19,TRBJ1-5,CASRTTGFTQPQHF,TGTGCCAGTAGGACGACAGGGTTTACTCAGCCCCAGCATTTT
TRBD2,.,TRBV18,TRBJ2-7,CASSPLPSGPSEQYF,TGTGCCAGCTCACCACTACCTAGCGGGCCTAGTGAGCAGTACTTC
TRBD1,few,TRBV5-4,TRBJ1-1,CASSLGLQGPSTEAFF,TGTGCCAGCAGCTTGGGGCTACAGGGGCCCTCCACTGAAGCTTTCTTT
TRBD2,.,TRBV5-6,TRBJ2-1,CASSLGPRGGPYSEQFF,TGTGCCAGCAGCCTGGGACCGCGGGGGGGCCCCTACAGTGAGCAGTTCTTC
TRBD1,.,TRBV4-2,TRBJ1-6,CASSQQQGGNSPLHF,TGTGCCAGCAGCCAACAACAGGGGGGTAATTCACCCCTCCACTTT
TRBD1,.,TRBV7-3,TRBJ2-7,CASSPRRDRDDKQYF,TGTGCCAGCAGCCCCCGCCGGGACAGGGACGACAAGCAGTACTTC
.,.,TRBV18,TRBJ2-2,CASSPLGGELFF,TGTGCCAGCTCACCACTCGGCGGGGAGCTGTTTTTT
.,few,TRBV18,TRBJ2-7,CASSAGVASYEQYF,TGTGCCAGCTCCGCGGGCGTAGCCTCCTACGAGCAGTACTTC
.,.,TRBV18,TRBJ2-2,CASSPNRGPGELFF,TGTGCCAGCTCACCAAATAGGGGTCCCGGGGAGCTGTTTTTT
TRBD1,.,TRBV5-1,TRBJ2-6,CASSDRVSLSGANVLTF,TGCGCCAGCAGTGACAGGGTGTCTCTCTCTGGGGCCAACGTCCTGACTTTC
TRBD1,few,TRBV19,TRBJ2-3,CASRDRGAPTQYF,TGTGCCAGTCGGGACAGGGGAGCCCCTACGCAGTATTTT
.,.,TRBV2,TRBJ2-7,CAILTRRVGEQYF,TGTGCCATCCTAACCCGCAGGGTGGGTGAGCAGTACTTC
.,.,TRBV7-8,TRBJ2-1,CASSLTGNNEQFF,TGTGCCAGCAGCTTAACAGGGAACAATGAGCAGTTCTTC
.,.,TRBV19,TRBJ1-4,CASSTPPDRKLFF,TGTGCCAGTAGTACCCCACCGGACAGAAAACTGTTTTTT
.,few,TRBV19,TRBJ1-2,CASTPTGGNYGYTF,TGTGCCAGTACGCCGACAGGCGGTAATTATGGCTACACCTTC
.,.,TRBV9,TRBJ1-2,CASSVVQGGYGYTF,TGTGCCAGCAGCGTAGTTCAGGGCGGCTATGGCTACACCTTC
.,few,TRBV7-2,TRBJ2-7,CASSPQVSAYEQYF,TGTGCCAGCAGCCCACAGGTCTCCGCCTACGAGCAGTACTTC
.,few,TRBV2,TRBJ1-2,CASSVEGEGYTF,TGTGCCAGCAGTGTTGAGGGGGAAGGCTACACCTTC
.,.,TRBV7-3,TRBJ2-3,CASSLKTGTDTQYF,TGTGCCAGCAGCTTAAAGACAGGCACAGATACGCAGTATTTT
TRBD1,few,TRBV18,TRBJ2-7,CASAGQGYYEQYF,TGTGCCAGCGCGGGACAGGGTTACTACGAGCAGTACTTC
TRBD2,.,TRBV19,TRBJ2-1,CASTISGGESQFF,TGTGCCAGTACTATCAGCGGGGGCGAATCGCAGTTCTTC
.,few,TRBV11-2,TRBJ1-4,CASSPPSGNLNEKLFF,TGTGCCAGCAGCCCTCCCTCCGGGAACCTTAATGAAAAACTGTTTTTT
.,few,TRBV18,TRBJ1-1,CASSPRENTEAFF,TGTGCCAGCTCACCGCGAGAAAACACTGAAGCTTTCTTT
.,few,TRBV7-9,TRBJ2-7,CASSFSLHQYF,TGTGCCAGCAGCTTTTCGTTACACCAGTACTTC
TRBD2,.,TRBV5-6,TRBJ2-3,CASSLAGGGGTDTQYF,TGTGCCAGCAGCTTGGCCGGGGGGGGCGGCACAGATACGCAGTATTTT
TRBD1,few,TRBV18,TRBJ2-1,CASSPGQGVNEQFF,TGTGCCAGCTCACCGGGACAGGGAGTAAACGAGCAGTTCTTC
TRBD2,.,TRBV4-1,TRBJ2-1,CASSLTGLARTYNEQFF,TGCGCCAGCAGCCTAACTGGACTAGCGAGGACCTACAATGAGCAGTTCTTC
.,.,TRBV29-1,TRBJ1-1,CSLEGPGVNTEAFF,TGCAGCTTGGAGGGACCCGGGGTGAACACTGAAGCTTTCTTT
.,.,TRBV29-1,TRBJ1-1,CSPSGETEAFF,TGCAGCCCCTCGGGGGAAACTGAAGCTTTCTTT
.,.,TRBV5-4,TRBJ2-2,CASSYGWTGELFF,TGTGCCAGCAGCTACGGGTGGACCGGGGAGCTGTTTTTT
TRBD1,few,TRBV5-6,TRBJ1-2,CASSPQGVAGYTF,TGTGCCAGCAGCCCACAGGGGGTGGCGGGCTACACCTTC
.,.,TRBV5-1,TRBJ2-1,CASSTDYYNEQFF,TGCGCCAGCAGCACTGACTACTACAATGAGCAGTTCTTC
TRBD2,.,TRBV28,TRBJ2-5,CASSFVGGETQYF,TGTGCCAGCAGCTTTGTGGGGGGGGAGACCCAGTACTTC
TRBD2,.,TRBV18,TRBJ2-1,CASSPRLAGDYNEQFF,TGTGCCAGCTCCCCACGACTAGCGGGGGACTACAATGAGCAGTTCTTC
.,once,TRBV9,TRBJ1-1,CASSVYSHTEAFF,TGTGCCAGCAGCGTTTACAGCCACACTGAAGCTTTCTTT